This is a list of T cell receptor beta chains from one sample in a study of blood T cell repertoires in COVID-19. Assay: immunoSEQ multiplex PCR; the TCRdb copy retains only in-frame clones and omits some. This sample has around 210,000 clones; 84% occur once, and the top ten carry over 6.5%. The specimen was peripheral blood. All receptors come from a woman older than 75 with COVID-19, enrolled during active disease. Each CDR3 is given with its conserved first and last residue. Fields, in order: clone size, V gene, J gene, CDR3 protein. Only part of the rows carry a size: once, few, many, or a class if the clone is expanded.

-	TRBV6-5	TRBJ1-2	CASSYLRGLYGYTF
once	TRBV6-2/TRBV6-3	TRBJ2-7	CASSSNSGRGSYEQYF
-	TRBV6-6	TRBJ1-3	CASRRKDRSGNTIYF
-	TRBV2	TRBJ1-2	CASNPGQDYGYTF
-	TRBV4-1	TRBJ1-1	CASSIGGGALGGTEAFF
-	TRBV6-1	TRBJ2-7	CASSEGQVLSYEQYF
few	TRBV27	TRBJ1-1	CASHTGTDPNTEAFF
once	TRBV9	TRBJ2-1	CASARDSTYNEQFF
-	TRBV29-1	TRBJ1-1	CSVENRGTLEAFF
-	TRBV7-9	TRBJ1-1	CASSPRTMNTEAFF
-	TRBV3-1/TRBV3-2	TRBJ2-3	CASDWGGGRADTQYF
-	TRBV19	TRBJ1-4	CASTDRATNEKLFF
-	TRBV12-3/TRBV12-4	TRBJ1-6	CASSSEGSPLHF
few	TRBV12-3/TRBV12-4	TRBJ2-7	CASTTDGGKQYF
-	TRBV5-4	TRBJ1-6	CASSLQLNNSPLHF
-	TRBV6-5	TRBJ2-4	CASGQIYNIQYF
-	TRBV6-5	TRBJ1-1	CATILNTEAFF
-	TRBV5-4	TRBJ2-1	CASSWTSGSDEQFF
-	TRBV13	TRBJ2-3	CASSPMSTDTQYF
-	TRBV15	TRBJ1-2	CATSRAGQGAFGYTF
-	TRBV5-6	TRBJ2-1	CASSLAGAQVNEQFF
-	TRBV2	TRBJ2-7	CASSETGLARLEQYF
-	TRBV7-6	TRBJ1-1	CASSSGQGRVGTEAFF
-	TRBV12-5	TRBJ1-5	CASGLVRGGGNQPQHF
-	TRBV2	TRBJ2-5	CASARLEETQYF
-	TRBV7-6	TRBJ2-1	CASSLTRQRLYNEQFF
-	TRBV7-2	TRBJ2-3	CASSPRQGAQYF
-	TRBV6-5	TRBJ2-3	CASSLDTYTQYF
-	TRBV11-2	TRBJ1-2	CASSLGTVNYGYTF
-	TRBV7-9	TRBJ1-1	CASRRQGLPEAFF
-	TRBV18	TRBJ1-6	CASSPTGGPNPTLHF
few	TRBV28	TRBJ2-1	CASSSSGRDEQFF
-	TRBV28	TRBJ1-2	CASSLGAGGYGYTF
-	TRBV3-1/TRBV3-2	TRBJ2-2	CASSQARGPELFF
-	TRBV3-1/TRBV3-2	TRBJ2-7	CASSQGLQLERYF
-	TRBV6-5	TRBJ2-1	CASSSGGWGEQFF
-	TRBV5-1	TRBJ1-3	CASSPSPGQLSGNTIYF
-	TRBV18	TRBJ1-5	CASSGGSGNQPQHF
-	TRBV9	TRBJ1-3	CASSPGGSGNTIYF
-	TRBV19	TRBJ1-2	CASTKDRNYGYTF
-	TRBV9	TRBJ1-2	CASSVGNRRGYGYTF
-	TRBV6-5	TRBJ1-2	CASSYRRANYGYTF